These 20 T cell receptor beta chains were all obtained from the same sample, sequenced in a study of metastatic and nonmetastatic thyroid tumors. TCRdb used MiXCR to call clones anew from the PCR reads. This sample has around 28,000 clones, with around 16% found just once. There were no patients who had received any treatment before thyroid surgery. Sequencing was performed on blood. These receptors were obtained from a female donor with papillary thyroid cancer or a benign thyroid nodule (not recorded which). Some clones in this sample may be carry-over from other donors' samples.

As concerns this clone: The junction differs from germline at one of its ends, possibly a read error. V is TRBV25-1 and J is TRBJ1-3; tentative D call: TRBD1 (5 bases). Germline V gene lookup returns CDR1 MGHDK and CDR2 SYGVNS. The CDR3 loop spans 15 amino acids. The CDR3 region has the DNA TGTGCCAGCAGTGGGGGAGGGGAGGATGCAAACACCATAAATTTT. It yields the protein CASSGGGEDANTINF. Full variable domain (outside the CDR3, taken from reference TRBV25-1 and TRBJ1-3): EADIYQTPRYLVIGTGKKITLECSQTMGHDKMYWYQQDPGMELHLIHYSYGVNSTEKGDLSSESTVSRIRTEHFPLTLESARPSHTSQYLCASSGGGEDANTINFGEGSWLTVV.

This clone is classed as medium-sized. The rearrangement uses TRBV6-5 and TRBJ1-2; TRBD1 might be the D (5 bases). The CDR3 has 16 amino acids. CDR1 MNHEY and CDR2 SVGAGI come from the germline V gene. With 0 bases removed from V and 4 bases from J, the gap between germline ends came to 15 bases. CDR3 bases: TGTGCCAGCAGTTACTCGATACAGGAACCAACCTATGGCTACACCTTC. Protein sequence: CASSYSIQEPTYGYTF.

By proportion, this clone is medium-sized. The chain carries TRBV28 and TRBJ2-7; no reliable D call. This CDR3 has 13 residues. The V end was cut by 5 bases, the J end by 0 bases, with 8 bases between. Germline V gene data show CDR1 as MDHEN and CDR2 as SYDVKM. The CDR3 protein is CASSLESSYEQYF. CDR3 sequence (DNA): TGTGCCAGCAGTCTAGAGTCCTCCTACGAGCAGTACTTC.

This clone was picked up a small number of times. This may come from a read error, since a much larger clone is one base off. The chain has TRBV5-1 and TRBJ1-1; D remains ambiguous. Germline V gene data show CDR1 as SGHRS and CDR2 as YFSETQ. The CDR3 has 13 residues. The V end lost 2 bases, the J end lost 4 bases, and 9 bases lay between the germline ends. The CDR3 region is CASSFLAGTEAFF. DNA for the CDR3: TGCGCCAGCAGCTTCCTTGCTGGCACTGAAGCTTTCTTT.

The V call is TRBV12-3 or TRBV12-4, the J call TRBJ1-2, with D tentatively TRBD1 (6 bases). CDR3 length equals 15 residues. V was clipped by 0 bases and J by 4 bases, with 12 bases between them. Here the CDR3 reads CASSLALGGGYGYTF. The CDR3 bases are TGTGCCAGCAGTTTAGCGCTGGGGGGCGGCTATGGCTACACCTTC.

This clone was detected many times. This chain uses TRBV20-1 with TRBJ2-5; the match to TRBD2 covers 14 bases. After removal of 5 bases from V and 5 bases from J, the junction contained 19 bases not matched to a gene. Germline values: CDR1 DFQATT, CDR2 SNEGSKA (reference sequence). The CDR3 is 19 amino acids. Here the CDR3 reads CSAFSSTGTSGGVSETQYF. The DNA for the CDR3 is TGCAGTGCTTTTTCCTCCACAGGGACTAGCGGGGGCGTCAGTGAGACCCAGTACTTC.

In this sample, this clone turned up many times. The genes are TRBV29-1 and TRBJ1-2; D might be TRBD1 (5 bases). The germline V gene has CDR1 SQVTM and CDR2 ANQGSEA. The V gene lost 5 bases and the J gene lost 8 bases, with 18 bases spanning the gap. The CDR3 length is 13 residues. The CDR3 DNA follows: TGCAGCGTTCGGGGTCAGGGCACGGGCGGCTACACCTTC. This gives the protein CSVRGQGTGGYTF.

This clone was seen more than once but under ten times. The chain is built from TRBV6-1 and TRBJ2-3, with 7 bases fitting TRBD2. The CDR3 is 16 residues long. CDR1 is MNHNS, CDR2 SASEGT, per germline. The trim removed 7 bases at V and 6 bases at J, leaving 16 bases unmatched. The CDR3 DNA reads as TGTGCCAGCAAACCCCTCGGGGAGGGAAGTTGGGATACGCAGTATTTT. Encoded protein: CASKPLGEGSWDTQYF.

This clone was counted many times. V and J are TRBV24-1 and TRBJ2-5, with 9 bases identical to TRBD2. Germline loops: CDR1 KGHDR, CDR2 SFDVKD. There are 17 residues in the CDR3. With V trimmed by 3 bases and J by 2 bases, 9 bases remained unmatched. The CDR3 nucleotides read TGTGCCACCAGTGATAGGGCTCGCGGGGGGGTACAAGAGACCCAGTACTTC. It encodes CATSDRARGGVQETQYF.

This clone is medium-sized within its sample. The V call is TRBV28, the J call TRBJ1-2; D possibly corresponds to TRBD1 (6 bases). V gave up 5 bases and J gave up 6 bases, with 13 bases separating them. In germline, CDR1 is MDHEN, CDR2 SYDVKM. The CDR3 sequence is 13 residues long. CDR3 sequence reads: CASSRRQVDGYTF. The CDR3 DNA sequence: TGTGCCAGCAGTCGACGACAGGTAGATGGCTACACCTTC.

This clone was picked up one time. V is TRBV7-8 and J is TRBJ2-1, with unresolved D. Between the trimmed V and J ends, which lost 1 base and 12 bases, there was a span of 13 bases. The CDR3 is 13 amino acids. CDR1 is SGHVS and CDR2 is FQNEAQ in the germline V gene. This chain's CDR3 is CASSLGSQPPQFF. CDR3 DNA: TGTGCCAGCAGCTTAGGGTCCCAACCCCCGCAGTTCTTC.

This chain connects TRBV7-9 to TRBJ2-5; the D is unclear. The germline V gene encodes CDR1 SEHNR and CDR2 FQNEAQ (reference sequence). Trimming cost V 1 base and J 1 base, with 16 bases left between them. This CDR3 region has 17 residues. This chain's CDR3 is CASSLVGPMPVQETQYF. In DNA form, the CDR3 reads TGTGCCAGCAGCTTAGTAGGTCCAATGCCGGTCCAAGAGACCCAGTACTTC.

This clone was found many times. The CDR3 loop is CASSFWTGDSPLHF. The CDR3 DNA reads as TGTGCCAGCAGCTTCTGGACAGGGGACTCACCCCTCCACTTT. This chain uses TRBV7-9 with TRBJ1-6, with TRBD1 identical over 9 bases. The CDR3 spans 14 residues. From germline, CDR1 is SEHNR and CDR2 FQNEAQ (reference sequence). With 3 bases clipped from V and 10 bases from J, the junction kept 4 bases outside the gene matches.

This clone was detected ten times or more. The V and J genes are TRBV29-1 and TRBJ1-5; a weak D match, TRBD1 (6 bases). V shed 6 bases and J shed 6 bases, with 18 bases lying between them. This CDR3 region has 14 residues. Germline CDR1 SQVTM, CDR2 ANQGSEA. CDR3 coding DNA: TGCAGCGTGGCCGGGGCACAGGGAGGTCAGCCCCAGCATTTT. The encoded protein is CSVAGAQGGQPQHF.

There are a few counts of this clone. The chain is built from TRBV20-1 and TRBJ2-2, with a tentative D call TRBD1 (6 bases). Germline CDR1 and CDR2: DFQATT and SNEGSKA (reference sequence). This CDR3 region has 15 residues. Trimming took 0 bases from V and 5 from J, leaving 13 bases between them. CDR3 protein: CSARDGTLLTGELFF. Written as DNA, the CDR3 is TGCAGTGCTAGAGATGGGACACTGTTAACCGGGGAGCTGTTTTTT.

The chain links TRBV13 to TRBJ2-5; possible D gene TRBD1, 7 bases. The J call may be faulty, since TRBJ2-1 better matches the DNA end. Germline CDR1 PRHDT, CDR2 FYEKMQ (reference sequence). This CDR3 comprises 14 residues. CDR3 nucleotides: TGTGCCAGCAGACAGGCGGGGCCCAGGGGGGAGCAGTTCTTC. Translated, it gives CASRQAGPRGEQFF.

A note on this clone: This may come from a read error, since a much larger clone is one base off. The V and J genes are TRBV7-9 and TRBJ1-2; D gene ambiguous. Germline lookup yields CDR1 SEHNR and CDR2 FQNEAQ (reference sequence). The V end was cut by 1 base, the J end by 4 bases, with 13 bases between. The CDR3 has 15 amino acids. The CDR3 DNA is TGTGCCAGCAGCTTAGGCAACATGGAGTCCTATGGCTACACCTTC. Protein product: CASSLGNMESYGYTF.

Here the CDR3 reads CSAQGQGHQPQHF. The CDR3, as DNA: TGCAGTGCTCAGGGACAGGGGCATCAGCCCCAGCATTTT. This sequence joins TRBV20-1 and TRBJ1-5; 10 nucleotides match TRBD1. This CDR3 contains 13 residues. V was pared by 5 bases and J by 5 bases, with 3 bases of the junction left unmatched. Per germline, CDR1 DFQATT and CDR2 SNEGSKA (reference sequence).

There are many counts of this clone. Germline is not matched at one junction end, which may reflect a read error. The rearrangement joins TRBV5-1 to TRBJ1-2, with TRBD1 matching over 9 bases. Germline loops: CDR1 SGHRS, CDR2 YFSETQ. There are 15 residues in the CDR3. DNA for the CDR3: TGCGCCAGCAGCTTGGCCCACGGACAGGGGAAGGAGGTATCCTTC. Its translation: CASSLAHGQGKEVSF.

This sequence joins TRBV2 and TRBJ2-7; 8 nucleotides agree with TRBD2. Germline V lookup: CDR1 SNHLY, CDR2 FYNNEI. The CDR3 consists of 12 residues. Trimming removed 6 bases from V and 6 bases from J; junction bases left unmatched: 4. CDR3 in DNA: TGTGCCAGCAGGGGACTAGGCGGCGAGCAGTACTTC. It is translated as CASRGLGGEQYF.